This passage covers 26 T cell receptor beta chains from one sample sequenced in a study of early stage breast cancer tumors. This table comes from immunoSEQ multiplex PCR, and its TCRdb copy is limited to in-frame clones, with some not included. The sample holds 27,000 or so clones, 80% to 90% seen once. Sequences were obtained from blood. All receptors come from a person aged 45 to 60 with breast cancer.

A few counts support this clone. The J gene is TRBJ2-6, the V gene TRBV19, with D uncertain. CDR1 is LNHDA, CDR2 SQIVND, per germline (reference sequence). The CDR3 runs 16 residues. The V gene lost 8 bases and the J gene lost 4 bases, with 18 bases spanning the gap. The CDR3 sequence: CASRQDWPSGANVLTF. Here the CDR3 DNA reads TGTGCCAGTCGCCAAGATTGGCCTTCGGGGGCCAACGTCCTGACTTTC.

The chain recombines TRBV6-1 with TRBJ1-1; D remains unclear. CDR3 length: 11 residues. V lost 4 bases and J lost 1, with 1 base in between. Germline values: CDR1 MNHNS, CDR2 SASEGT. This CDR3 reads CASSGNTEAFF. CDR3 DNA sequence: TGTGCCAGCAGTGGGAACACTGAAGCTTTCTTT.

The V and J genes are TRBV7-2 and TRBJ1-2; 11 bases match TRBD1. This CDR3 is built from 15 residues. Germline loops: CDR1 SGHTA, CDR2 FQGNSA. Trimming cost V 7 bases and J 7 bases; bases outside gene matches: 11. CDR3 DNA sequence: TGTGCCAGCATCGATATGGGACAGGGGGAATCTGGCTACACCTTC. Amino acid sequence: CASIDMGQGESGYTF.

The chain employs TRBV30 and TRBJ2-4, with D maybe TRBD1 (5 bases). Germline V CDR1 and CDR2: GTSNPN, SVGIG (reference sequence). Trimming shortened V by 3 bases and J by 2 bases, and 8 bases separated the two germline ends. This CDR3 contains 13 residues. The CDR3 DNA reads as TGTGCCTGGAGAGGGGTGTCCAAAAACATTCAGTACTTC. Protein: CAWRGVSKNIQYF.

This chain connects TRBV5-4 to TRBJ1-4, with D tentatively TRBD1 (6 bases). This CDR3 is built from 14 residues. The germline V and J ends were trimmed by 2 bases and 3 bases, with 8 bases remaining between them. Germline loops: CDR1 SGHNT, CDR2 YYREEE (reference sequence). CDR3 nucleotide sequence: TGTGCCAGCAGCTTAAGGGGGTCTAATGAAAAACTGTTTTTT. It encodes CASSLRGSNEKLFF. The variable domain in full, with the rest retrieved from reference TRBV5-4 and TRBJ1-4, is ETGVTQSPTHLIKTRGQQVTLRCSSQSGHNTVSWYQQALGQGPQFIFQYYREEENGRGNFPPRFSGLQFPNYSSELNVNALELDDSALYLCASSLRGSNEKLFFGSGTQLSVL.

This clone was recorded once. The chain links TRBV6-1 to TRBJ2-7, with D perhaps matching TRBD1 (6 bases). The CDR3 has 14 residues. With 10 bases removed from V and 1 base from J, the gap between germline ends came to 17 bases. From germline, CDR1 is MNHNS and CDR2 SASEGT. CDR3 sequence: CATLYSTGSYEQYF. For the CDR3, the DNA is TGTGCCACCCTATACTCGACAGGTTCCTACGAGCAGTACTTC.

J is TRBJ2-1 and V is TRBV7-2; 10 bases align to TRBD2. The CDR3 is made up of 17 amino acids. CDR1 is SGHTA, CDR2 FQGNSA, per germline. Losses at the gene ends were 5 bases for V and 5 bases for J; bases not matched to a gene: 12. The CDR3 here is CASSRRTSGLKDNEQFF. The CDR3 DNA follows: TGTGCCAGCAGCAGACGGACTAGCGGTCTCAAGGACAATGAGCAGTTCTTC.

The chain carries TRBV6-5 and TRBJ1-2, with D perhaps TRBD1 (6 bases). This CDR3 region has 14 residues. Germline CDR1 is MNHEY and CDR2 is SVGAGI. With 6 bases removed from V and 6 bases from J, the gap between germline ends came to 17 bases. This CDR3 reads CASSLRGSSDGYTF. Written as DNA, the CDR3 is TGTGCCAGCAGCCTTAGGGGGTCGTCAGATGGCTACACCTTC.

This sequence joins TRBV19 and TRBJ1-2; D may be TRBD1 (5 bases). Looked up from germline, CDR1 is LNHDA and CDR2 is SQIVND (reference sequence). The CDR3 covers 13 residues. Trimming pared 0 bases from V and 6 bases from J, leaving 8 bases between. CDR3 coding DNA: TGTGCCAGTAGTATAGAACGAGGGGATGGCTACACCTTC. This encodes CASSIERGDGYTF. Looking up the rest from reference TRBV19 and TRBJ1-2 gives the full variable domain: DGGITQSPKYLFRKEGQNVTLSCEQNLNHDAMYWYRQDPGQGLRLIYYSQIVNDFQKGDIAEGYSVSREKKESFPLTVTSAQKNPTAFYLCASSIERGDGYTFGSGTRLTVV.

This chain connects TRBV6-1 to TRBJ1-5, with 8 bases identical to TRBD1. Germline loops: CDR1 MNHNS, CDR2 SASEGT. The CDR3 spans 15 residues. The trim removed 8 bases at V and 2 bases at J, leaving 8 bases unmatched. The CDR3 bases are TGTGCCAGCGCCGGACAGGGTGTCGGCAATCAGCCCCAGCATTTT. Residues: CASAGQGVGNQPQHF.

The CDR3 region is CSVRTGTGVGTEAFF. CDR3 DNA: TGCAGCGTTAGGACCGGGACAGGGGTTGGCACTGAAGCTTTCTTT. The chain combines TRBV29-1 with TRBJ1-1, with 10 bases identical to TRBD1. Germline trimming cut 5 bases from V and 4 bases from J; bases unmatched to any gene: 10. CDR1 is SQVTM, CDR2 ANQGSEA, per germline. The CDR3 runs to 15 residues. Using reference TRBV29-1 and TRBJ1-1 for the parts outside the CDR3, the full variable domain is SAVISQKPSRDICQRGTSLTIQCQVDSQVTMMFWYRQQPGQSLTLIATANQGSEATYESGFVIDKFPISRPNLTFSTLTVSNMSPEDSSIYLCSVRTGTGVGTEAFFGQGTRLTVV.

The V gene is TRBV2, the J gene TRBJ2-1, with D perhaps given as TRBD1 or TRBD2 (6 bases each). The V gene's germline CDR1 is SNHLY and CDR2 FYNNEI. CDR3 length: 15 residues. V lost 7 bases and J lost 5, with 18 bases in between. CDR3 sequence (DNA): TGTGCCAGCAACATCGTACCCGGGGGCCACAATGAGCAGTTCTTC. This codes for CASNIVPGGHNEQFF.

This chain connects TRBV5-1 to TRBJ1-2; D is unresolved. V lost 1 base and J lost 0, with 10 bases in between. Looked up from germline, CDR1 is SGHRS and CDR2 is YFSETQ. The CDR3 loop spans 15 amino acids. The CDR3: CASSLFDMANYGYTF. For the CDR3, the DNA is TGCGCCAGCAGCTTGTTCGACATGGCTAACTATGGCTACACCTTC.

The table lists this clone with a few counts. The chain couples TRBV7-9 to TRBJ1-3, with a weak D call TRBD1 (5 bases). Per germline, CDR1 SEHNR and CDR2 FQNEAQ (reference sequence). The CDR3 spans 16 residues. Trimming took 5 bases from V and 0 from J, leaving 14 bases between them. CDR3 in amino acids: CASSPRDSHSGNTIYF. For the CDR3, the DNA is TGTGCCAGCAGCCCCCGGGACTCACACTCTGGAAACACCATATATTTT. Combining the CDR3 with reference TRBV7-9 and TRBJ1-3 gives the whole variable domain DTGVSQNPRHKITKRGQNVTFRCDPISEHNRLYWYRQTLGQGPEFLTYFQNEAQLEKSRLLSDRFSAERPKGSFSTLEIQRTEQGDSAMYLCASSPRDSHSGNTIYFGEGSWLTVV.

This chain joins TRBV7-6 and TRBJ2-1; no reliable D call. Per germline, CDR1 SGHVS and CDR2 FNYEAQ. There are 16 residues in the CDR3. Trimming stripped 4 bases from V and 10 bases from J, with 23 bases between. The CDR3 DNA reads as TGTGCCAGCAGCTCCGAAACCGTGATCCGTGGCGGCGAGCAGTTCTTC. Protein sequence: CASSSETVIRGGEQFF.

V usage is TRBV30 and J usage is TRBJ2-5; 8 bases are shared with TRBD2. The CDR3 runs 14 residues. The germline gives CDR1 GTSNPN, CDR2 SVGIG (reference sequence). The junction had 4 bases not matched to a gene; V was cut back by 1 base and J by 3 bases. The CDR3 sequence: CAWSGTSGKETQYF. CDR3 coding DNA: TGTGCCTGGAGTGGTACTAGCGGTAAAGAGACCCAGTACTTC.

This clone was found once. The rearrangement links TRBV5-4 to TRBJ1-1, with a tentative D call TRBD1 (5 bases). Trimming left V 4 bases short and J 6 bases short, with 22 bases between. The CDR3 consists of 16 residues. Germline-derived CDR1 and CDR2 are SGHNT and YYREEE (reference sequence). Here the CDR3 DNA reads TGTGCCAGCAGCGGCGGGGGTTTTCAGGGAGTTGCTGAAGCTTTCTTT. Encoded protein: CASSGGGFQGVAEAFF.

This chain connects TRBV6-1 to TRBJ1-4; no clear D gene. This CDR3 has 14 amino acids. Germline CDR1 MNHNS, CDR2 SASEGT. Trimming removed 3 bases from V and 8 bases from J, with 13 bases in between. CDR3 bases: TGTGCCAGCAGTGAGTGGCAGAGAGACGAAAAACTGTTTTTT. Protein: CASSEWQRDEKLFF.

The V and J genes are TRBV28 and TRBJ1-1; D unresolved. The germline gives CDR1 MDHEN, CDR2 SYDVKM. The CDR3 loop spans 11 amino acids. The germline V and J ends were trimmed by 7 bases and 11 bases, with 14 bases remaining between them. The CDR3 protein is CASTQTGLAFF. CDR3 nucleotide sequence: TGTGCCAGCACCCAGACCGGTTTGGCTTTCTTT.

The rearrangement uses TRBV7-2 and TRBJ2-7; D possibly corresponds to TRBD2 (5 bases). Germline V gene data show CDR1 as SGHTA and CDR2 as FQGNSA. The CDR3 has 13 residues. V was clipped by 5 bases and J by 0 bases, with 8 bases between them. This chain's CDR3 is CASSADFSYEQYF. The CDR3 DNA sequence: TGTGCCAGCAGCGCGGACTTCTCCTACGAGCAGTACTTC.

The chain uses TRBV28 and TRBJ2-7, with D perhaps TRBD2 (5 bases). Per the germline V gene, CDR1 is MDHEN and CDR2 is SYDVKM. Between the trimmed V and J ends, which lost 6 bases and 5 bases, there was a span of 11 bases. The CDR3 sequence is 12 residues long. The chain's CDR3 is CASRVSGNEQYF. The CDR3 DNA sequence: TGTGCCAGCAGGGTCTCGGGAAACGAGCAGTACTTC. Drawing the rest from reference TRBV28 and TRBJ2-7, the complete variable domain is DVKVTQSSRYLVKRTGEKVFLECVQDMDHENMFWYRQDPGLGLRLIYFSYDVKMKEKGDIPEGYSVSREKKERFSLILESASTNQTSMYLCASRVSGNEQYFGPGTRLTVT.

The chain joins TRBV27 to TRBJ2-1; TRBD2 might be the D (6 bases). CDR3 length: 17 residues. Trimming took 6 bases from V and 2 from J, leaving 20 bases between them. The germline V gene encodes CDR1 MNHEY and CDR2 SMNVEV (reference sequence). The CDR3, as DNA: TGTGCCAGCAGATCGGAGGCGCGGGACTTCCCCTACAATGAGCAGTTCTTC. This sequence encodes CASRSEARDFPYNEQFF.

The V and J genes are TRBV6-1 and TRBJ2-5; tentatively, D is TRBD2 (5 bases). V lost 4 bases and J 4 bases, leaving 16 bases between the germline ends. Germline CDR1 reads MNHNS; CDR2 reads SASEGT. The CDR3 runs to 15 residues. The CDR3 nucleotides read TGTGCCAGCAGTGGAGGTTGGGCGGGTCGAGAGACCCAGTACTTC. Protein: CASSGGWAGRETQYF.

V usage is TRBV19 and J usage is TRBJ2-3, with TRBD2 matching 7 bases. The CDR3 is made up of 15 amino acids. Germline V lookup: CDR1 LNHDA, CDR2 SQIVND (reference sequence). The V gene end was trimmed by 3 bases and the J gene end by 5 bases; junction bases not matched to a gene: 8. The CDR3 DNA sequence: TGTGCCAGTAGTATTGAGGCGGGGAGGGGAGATACGCAGTATTTT. Translating it yields CASSIEAGRGDTQYF.

This clone was counted a single time. The CDR3 DNA reads TGCGCCAGCAGCCCCGGGCACCACTCTGGGGCCAACGTCCTGACTTTC. Translating it yields CASSPGHHSGANVLTF. The chain is built from TRBV5-1 and TRBJ2-6, with D uncertain. V was clipped by 4 bases and J by 0 bases, with 11 bases between them. CDR1 is SGHRS, CDR2 YFSETQ, per germline. The CDR3 spans 16 residues.

The chain carries TRBV6-1 and TRBJ2-1, with 9 bases identical to TRBD2. CDR1 MNHNS and CDR2 SASEGT come from the germline V gene. CDR3 length: 17 amino acids. V gave up 4 bases and J gave up 5 bases; unmatched junction bases: 12. Here the CDR3 DNA reads TGTGCCAGCAGTGCCTCCCTCCCAGCGGGAGGCAACAATGAGCAGTTCTTC. As protein: CASSASLPAGGNNEQFF.